A selection of T cell receptor beta chains follows, all from one sample in a study of blood T cell repertoires in COVID-19. Assay: immunoSEQ multiplex PCR; the TCRdb copy retains only in-frame clones and omits some. The data show about 160,000 clones, with roughly 85% seen just once and around 5.4% held by the top ten. Sequenced input: peripheral blood. The origin of the receptors is a woman between 50 and 59 years old with COVID-19, enrolled during active disease. CDR3s leave out the opening cysteine and the closing phenylalanine or tryptophan. Fields, in order: V gene, J gene, CDR3 protein.

TRBV28	TRBJ2-1	ASSSSDPNEQF
TRBV7-6	TRBJ2-3	ASSLASRVGTDTQY
TRBV6-5	TRBJ2-7	ASSPRTAYEQY
TRBV5-1	TRBJ2-2	ASSLGAETGELF
TRBV2	TRBJ2-1	ASSENSGGANEQF
TRBV7-3	TRBJ2-1	ASSRDRVGEQF
TRBV6-2/TRBV6-3	TRBJ1-1	ASSYDLQGFDAF
TRBV5-1	TRBJ2-2	ASSLAGTANTGELF
TRBV7-2	TRBJ2-3	ASSLGLATDTQY
TRBV2	TRBJ2-3	ASSGSGGAADTQY
TRBV10-3	TRBJ1-3	AISVTVSGNTIY
TRBV2	TRBJ1-2	ASRYALGGYT
TRBV7-9	TRBJ2-7	ASSFEGVYEQY
TRBV14	TRBJ1-1	ASSKTGGTEAF
TRBV4-3	TRBJ1-4	ASSQESGNEKLF
TRBV10-2	TRBJ2-1	ASRPERGSYNEQF
TRBV15	TRBJ1-1	ATSQTGGVYTEAF
TRBV18	TRBJ1-3	ASSPAGSGNTIY
TRBV19	TRBJ1-6	ASSRDNSPLH
TRBV28	TRBJ2-2	ASSRGGANTGELF
TRBV5-5	TRBJ1-6	ASRAGQNNSPLH
TRBV27	TRBJ2-3	ASRSPGLTGTESSTDTQY
TRBV11-3	TRBJ1-6	ASSNTGYNSPLH
TRBV25-1	TRBJ2-2	ASSESGGHTGELF
TRBV3-1/TRBV3-2	TRBJ2-7	ASSQVGQGAREQY
TRBV5-1	TRBJ1-4	ASSLVTGDSEKLF